The clone carrying this T cell receptor (beta chain) was picked up a small number of times. Its antigen is as yet unknown. The record originates from a study of T cell repertoires in cytomegalovirus infection. Across the whole study: In public TCR beta signatures, there were indications of both CMV infection and matching HLA type. Study-level results: Adding up the frequency of public TCR beta families identified people who carried CMV plus the relevant HLA. Predominance within the ex vivo response was attributable to HLA-C-restricted CMV-specific TCR beta clonotypes.

TCRdb redid the calling of the reads with MiXCR, one entry per CDR3 protein. The sample records 100,000 or so distinct CDR3 sequences, under 25% being singletons. Per the germline V gene, CDR1 is MDHEN and CDR2 is SYDVKM. This CDR3 has 13 amino acids. Deletions cut 10 bases from V and 2 bases from J, with 15 bases between. Material for sequencing was CD8+ T cells from PBMCs. The sequence was collected from a human donor in good health (CMV status not recorded). Some clones in this sample may be carry-over from other donors' samples. This chain links TRBV28 with TRBJ2-7; perhaps TRBD2 as D (5 bases). CDR3 DNA: TGTGCCACATTTCAAAACGGGGCCTACGAGCAGTACTTC. It translates to CATFQNGAYEQYF.